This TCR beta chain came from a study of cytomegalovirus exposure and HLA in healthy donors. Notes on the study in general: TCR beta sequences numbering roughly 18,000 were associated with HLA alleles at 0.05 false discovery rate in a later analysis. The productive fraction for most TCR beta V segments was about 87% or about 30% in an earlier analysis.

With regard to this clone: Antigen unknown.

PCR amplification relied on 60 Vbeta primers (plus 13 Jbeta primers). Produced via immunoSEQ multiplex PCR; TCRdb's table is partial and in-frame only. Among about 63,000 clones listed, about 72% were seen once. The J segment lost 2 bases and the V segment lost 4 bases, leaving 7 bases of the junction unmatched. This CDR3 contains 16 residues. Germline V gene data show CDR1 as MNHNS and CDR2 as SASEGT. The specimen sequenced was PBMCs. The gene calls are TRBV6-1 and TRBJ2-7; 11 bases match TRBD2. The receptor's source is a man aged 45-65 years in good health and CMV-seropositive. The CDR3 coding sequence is TGTGCCAGCAGTGTGGCCGGACTAGCGGGCGCCTACGAGCAGTACTTC. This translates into CASSVAGLAGAYEQYF.